The rows below give T cell receptor beta chains drawn from one sample of a study of beta chain features in type 1 diabetes. Here immunoSEQ multiplex PCR was the method, and the copy in TCRdb shows in-frame clones only, minus some. The repertoire has 640,000 or so clones, more than 13% of them found once; the top ten carry approximately 0.042%. Sequenced: naive CD4+ T cells from blood. The receptors were sampled from a man between 18 and 35 years old with type 1 diabetes. Each CDR3 is given with its conserved first and last residue. D genes are given only for firm matches. Size tells how often a clone was seen (once, few, many) or the class of an expanded clone, and some rows leave it out.

V gene	clone size	D gene	J gene	CDR3 protein	CDR3 DNA
TRBV2	-	-	TRBJ1-5	CASSAADSNQPQHF	TGTGCCAGCAGTGCCGCGGATAGCAATCAGCCCCAGCATTTT
TRBV30	-	-	TRBJ1-4	CAWMGNPLNEKLFF	TGTGCCTGGATGGGGAACCCACTCAATGAAAAACTGTTTTTT
TRBV30	-	-	TRBJ2-2	CAWCINTGELFF	TGTGCCTGGTGTATCAACACCGGGGAGCTGTTTTTT
TRBV4-3	few	-	TRBJ2-3	CASSQGRDNTQYF	TGCGCCAGCAGCCAAGGCAGGGACAATACGCAGTATTTT
TRBV30	-	-	TRBJ1-5	CAWSLQGSQPQHF	TGTGCCTGGAGTCTCCAGGGGAGTCAGCCCCAGCATTTT
TRBV7-9	few	TRBD1	TRBJ1-2	CASSRQGAQRGGYTF	TGTGCCAGCAGCCGACAGGGGGCGCAACGAGGTGGCTACACCTTC
TRBV2	-	-	TRBJ1-5	CASSEGGSNQPQHF	TGTGCCAGCAGTGAGGGCGGCAGCAATCAGCCCCAGCATTTT
TRBV2	few	TRBD2	TRBJ2-7	CASTSQGRAGAYEQYF	TGTGCCAGCACCTCCCAGGGCAGGGCGGGGGCCTACGAGCAGTACTTC
TRBV25-1	-	-	TRBJ1-1	CASSELGKGTEAFF	TGTGCCAGCAGTGAATTGGGTAAGGGGACTGAAGCTTTCTTT
TRBV9	few	TRBD2	TRBJ2-5	CASSDSGGASETQYF	TGTGCCAGCAGCGATAGCGGGGGGGCCTCAGAGACCCAGTACTTC
TRBV27	-	TRBD1	TRBJ2-1	CASKARDSDEQFF	TGTGCCAGCAAAGCACGGGACAGTGATGAGCAGTTCTTC
TRBV7-2	few	-	TRBJ2-5	CASTPRPDKETQYF	TGTGCCAGCACCCCGCGGCCCGACAAAGAGACCCAGTACTTC
TRBV5-1	few	-	TRBJ2-1	CASSSREASYNEQFF	TGCGCCAGCAGTTCGAGGGAGGCTTCCTACAATGAGCAGTTCTTC
TRBV4-3	-	-	TRBJ1-3	CASSDRSSGNTIYF	TGCGCCAGCAGTGACCGGAGCTCTGGAAACACCATATATTTT
TRBV30	few	TRBD2	TRBJ2-5	CAWSRLAGASGQYF	TGTGCCTGGTCCCGACTAGCGGGCGCCTCGGGGCAGTACTTC
TRBV10-3	few	-	TRBJ1-6	CAISEPWSPLHF	TGTGCCATCAGTGAGCCGTGGTCACCCCTCCACTTT